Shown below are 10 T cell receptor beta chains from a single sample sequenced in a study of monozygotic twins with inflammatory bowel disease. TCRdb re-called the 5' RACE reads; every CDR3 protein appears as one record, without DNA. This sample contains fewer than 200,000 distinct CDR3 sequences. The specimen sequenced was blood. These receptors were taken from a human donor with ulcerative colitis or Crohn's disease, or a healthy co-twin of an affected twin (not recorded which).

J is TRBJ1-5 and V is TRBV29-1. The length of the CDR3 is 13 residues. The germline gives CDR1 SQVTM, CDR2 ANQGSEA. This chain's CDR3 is CSVVSGNNQPQHF.

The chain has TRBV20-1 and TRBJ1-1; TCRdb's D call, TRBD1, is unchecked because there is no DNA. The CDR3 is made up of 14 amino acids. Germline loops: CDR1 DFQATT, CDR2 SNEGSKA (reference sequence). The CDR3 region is CSALFGGLNTEAFF.

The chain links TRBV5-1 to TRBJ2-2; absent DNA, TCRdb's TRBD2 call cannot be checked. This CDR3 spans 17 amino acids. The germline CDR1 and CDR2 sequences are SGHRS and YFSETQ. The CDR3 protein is CASSTSGGQRVTGELFF. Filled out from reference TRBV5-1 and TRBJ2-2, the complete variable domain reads KAGVTQTPRYLIKTRGQQVTLSCSPISGHRSVSWYQQTPGQGLQFLFEYFSETQRNKGNFPGRFSGRQFSNSRSEMNVSTLELGDSALYLCASSTSGGQRVTGELFFGEGSRLTVL.

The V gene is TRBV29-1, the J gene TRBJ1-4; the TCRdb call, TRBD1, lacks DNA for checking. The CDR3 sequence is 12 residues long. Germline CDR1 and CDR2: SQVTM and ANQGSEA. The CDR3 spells CSVGQGDEKLFF.

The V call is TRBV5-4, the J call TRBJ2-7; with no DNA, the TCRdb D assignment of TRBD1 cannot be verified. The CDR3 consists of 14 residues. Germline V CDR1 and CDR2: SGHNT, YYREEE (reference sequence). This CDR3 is CASSLRQGDYEQYF.

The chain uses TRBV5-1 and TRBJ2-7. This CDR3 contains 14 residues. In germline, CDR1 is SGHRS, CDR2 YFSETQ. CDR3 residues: CASSSAGQLYEQYF.

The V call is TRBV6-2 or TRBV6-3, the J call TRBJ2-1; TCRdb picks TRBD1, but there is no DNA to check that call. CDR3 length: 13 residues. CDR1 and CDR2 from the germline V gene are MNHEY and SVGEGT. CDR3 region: CASKLARRLLPFF.

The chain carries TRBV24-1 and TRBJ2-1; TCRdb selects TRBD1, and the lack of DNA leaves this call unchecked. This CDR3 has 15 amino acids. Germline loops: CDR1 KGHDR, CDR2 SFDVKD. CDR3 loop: CATSEPGVFYNERFF.

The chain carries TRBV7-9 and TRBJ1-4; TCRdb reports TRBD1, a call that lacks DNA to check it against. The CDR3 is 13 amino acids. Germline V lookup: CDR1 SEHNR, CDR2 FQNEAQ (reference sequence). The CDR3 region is CASSLGTAPKLFF.

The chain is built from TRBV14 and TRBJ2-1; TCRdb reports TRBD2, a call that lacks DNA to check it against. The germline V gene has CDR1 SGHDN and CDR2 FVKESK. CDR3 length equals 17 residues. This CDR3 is CASSQVTGTQGGDEQFF.